Detailed here is one TCR beta chain. CDR3 length equals 15 residues. V lost 6 bases to trimming and J lost 6 bases; unmatched junction nucleotides: 9. Germline V gives CDR1 SNHLY, CDR2 FYNNEI. These data originate in a study of blood T cell repertoires in COVID-19. Study-level background: Sites across the United States, Italy and Spain contributed samples from acute and convalescent COVID-19.

Assay used: immunoSEQ multiplex PCR; TCRdb lists only in-frame clones, some missing. Among 45,000 to 65,000 clones listed, over 75% were seen once. This chain uses TRBV2 with TRBJ2-2; TRBD2 matches at 8 bases. The sample comprised peripheral blood. The receptor was isolated from a human donor in a cohort sampled during active COVID-19. CDR3 DNA sequence: TGTGCCAGCAGGGGGGGGACTAGTCAGGCCGGGGAGCTGTTTTTT. It specifies CASRGGTSQAGELFF.